These T cell receptor beta chains were read from a single sample in a study of somatic mutations in cytotoxic T cells in rheumatoid arthritis. This table comes from immunoSEQ multiplex PCR, and its TCRdb copy is limited to in-frame clones, with some not included. The data contain roughly 10,000 clones, around four fifths of them seen just once; the ten biggest clones take up about 8%. Material for sequencing was CD8+ T cells sorted from blood. Receptors were obtained from an adult with rheumatoid arthritis. The CDR3 runs from the conserved cysteine through the conserved F or W. A D gene is named only where the DNA matches it firmly. Where a row states a size, it is once, few, many or the class of an expanded clone; other rows omit it.

D: -; size: -; J: TRBJ1-6; V: TRBV5-6; CDR3: CASSGNGSPLHF; DNA: TGTGCCAGCAGCGGAAACGGGTCACCCCTCCACTTT
D: -; size: -; J: TRBJ2-3; V: TRBV9; CDR3: CASSHKLAGLTDTQYF; DNA: TGTGCCAGCAGCCACAAATTGGCGGGACTCACAGATACGCAGTATTTT
D: -; size: -; J: TRBJ1-1; V: TRBV5-1; CDR3: CASSLAGQNTEAFF; DNA: TGCGCCAGCAGCTTGGCCGGGCAGAACACTGAAGCTTTCTTT
D: TRBD2; size: -; J: TRBJ2-5; V: TRBV30; CDR3: CAWAELAGGLGETQYF; DNA: TGTGCCTGGGCCGAACTAGCGGGGGGTTTAGGAGAGACCCAGTACTTC
D: -; size: once; J: TRBJ1-3; V: TRBV7-9; CDR3: CASSFRTAASPSGNTIYF; DNA: TGTGCCAGCAGCTTCCGGACAGCGGCGTCACCCTCTGGAAACACCATATATTTT
D: -; size: -; J: TRBJ1-4; V: TRBV5-1; CDR3: CASSLAGGRSSTNEKLFF; DNA: TGCGCCAGCAGCTTGGCCGGGGGGCGCAGTTCAACTAATGAAAAACTGTTTTTT
D: -; size: few; J: TRBJ1-2; V: TRBV5-1; CDR3: CASRGAWELSGGYTF; DNA: TGCGCCAGCAGAGGTGCGTGGGAGTTATCGGGAGGCTACACCTTC
D: TRBD1; size: -; J: TRBJ1-5; V: TRBV6-4; CDR3: CASSEGQGNQPQHF; DNA: TGTGCCAGCAGCGAAGGACAGGGGAATCAGCCCCAGCATTTT
D: -; size: -; J: TRBJ2-7; V: TRBV7-8; CDR3: CASSLGYSYEQYF; DNA: TGTGCCAGCAGCTTAGGGTATTCCTACGAGCAGTACTTC
D: -; size: -; J: TRBJ1-5; V: TRBV27; CDR3: CASSLRGINQPQHF; DNA: TGTGCCAGCAGTTTACGCGGGATCAATCAGCCCCAGCATTTT
D: -; size: -; J: TRBJ2-2; V: TRBV6-1; CDR3: CASSEVNYMPGELFF; DNA: TGTGCCAGCAGTGAAGTTAACTACATGCCCGGGGAGCTGTTTTTT
D: -; size: -; J: TRBJ1-1; V: TRBV15; CDR3: CATSRGPNTEAFF; DNA: TGTGCCACCAGCAGAGGACCGAACACTGAAGCTTTCTTT
D: -; size: -; J: TRBJ2-5; V: TRBV11-1; CDR3: CASSLGWGGQETQYF; DNA: TGTGCCAGCAGCTTAGGCTGGGGAGGCCAGGAGACCCAGTACTTC
D: TRBD1; size: -; J: TRBJ1-2; V: TRBV9; CDR3: CASSVFGTGGDSNYGYTF; DNA: TGTGCCAGCAGCGTATTCGGGACAGGGGGTGACTCTAACTATGGCTACACCTTC
D: TRBD1; size: -; J: TRBJ1-2; V: TRBV30; CDR3: CAWGRDRPYGYTF; DNA: TGTGCCTGGGGCCGGGACAGGCCCTATGGCTACACCTTC
D: TRBD2; size: -; J: TRBJ2-5; V: TRBV5-6; CDR3: CASIIAGDMETQYF; DNA: TGTGCCAGCATAATAGCGGGAGATATGGAGACCCAGTACTTC
D: TRBD2; size: -; J: TRBJ2-7; V: TRBV10-3; CDR3: CASTPASGRASRYEQYF; DNA: TGTGCCTCAACCCCCGCTAGCGGGAGGGCTTCACGGTACGAGCAGTACTTC
D: TRBD1; size: -; J: TRBJ1-6; V: TRBV27; CDR3: CASSDWTGLGSPLHF; DNA: TGTGCCAGCAGTGATTGGACAGGGCTAGGTTCACCCCTCCACTTT
D: TRBD2; size: -; J: TRBJ2-5; V: TRBV2; CDR3: CASSDPLAGGLQETQYF; DNA: TGTGCCAGCAGTGACCCGCTAGCGGGGGGACTCCAAGAGACCCAGTACTTC
D: -; size: -; J: TRBJ1-4; V: TRBV30; CDR3: CAYWTAKSNEKLFF; DNA: TGTGCCTATTGGACAGCGAAGTCGAATGAAAAACTGTTTTTT
D: TRBD2; size: -; J: TRBJ2-5; V: TRBV7-2; CDR3: CASSDLGLSETQYF; DNA: TGTGCCAGCAGCGATTTGGGACTAAGCGAGACCCAGTACTTC
D: -; size: -; J: TRBJ1-2; V: TRBV28; CDR3: CASSLLGTAGYTF; DNA: TGTGCCAGCAGTTTATTGGGGACCGCGGGCTACACCTTC
D: TRBD1; size: -; J: TRBJ1-2; V: TRBV7-8; CDR3: CASSLARDRGSYGYTF; DNA: TGTGCCAGCAGCTTAGCCCGGGACAGGGGAAGCTATGGCTACACCTTC
D: -; size: -; J: TRBJ2-1; V: TRBV2; CDR3: CASRDYNEQFF; DNA: TGTGCCAGCAGGGATTACAATGAGCAGTTCTTC
D: TRBD1; size: -; J: TRBJ1-2; V: TRBV5-1; CDR3: CASSPNRQGAPIYGYTF; DNA: TGCGCCAGCAGCCCAAACAGACAGGGGGCGCCCATCTATGGCTACACCTTC
D: -; size: -; J: TRBJ1-2; V: TRBV7-8; CDR3: CASSFRTQGGYTF; DNA: TGTGCCAGCAGCTTCAGGACCCAAGGCGGCTACACCTTC
D: TRBD1; size: few; J: TRBJ2-7; V: TRBV7-9; CDR3: CASSWDRGDEQYF; DNA: TGTGCCAGCAGCTGGGACAGGGGCGACGAGCAGTACTTC
D: TRBD2; size: -; J: TRBJ2-1; V: TRBV29-1; CDR3: CSVVLAGELRDEQFF; DNA: TGCAGCGTTGTATTGGCGGGAGAGCTAAGAGATGAGCAGTTCTTC
D: TRBD2; size: once; J: TRBJ2-7; V: TRBV5-4; CDR3: CASAAAGDSYEQYF; DNA: TGTGCCAGCGCAGCAGCGGGAGACTCCTACGAGCAGTACTTC
D: TRBD1; size: once; J: TRBJ1-5; V: TRBV28; CDR3: CASSPGQGRIQPQHF; DNA: TGTGCCAGCAGTCCGGGACAGGGGAGGATTCAGCCCCAGCATTTT
D: -; size: once; J: TRBJ2-7; V: TRBV6-1; CDR3: CASTSGRGFYEQYF; DNA: TGTGCCAGCACGTCGGGCAGGGGTTTTTACGAGCAGTACTTC
D: -; size: -; J: TRBJ2-7; V: TRBV19; CDR3: CASSFLEGEQYF; DNA: TGTGCCAGTAGTTTTTTAGAAGGCGAGCAGTACTTC
D: TRBD1; size: -; J: TRBJ1-1; V: TRBV5-1; CDR3: CASSSLPGGTGAMNTEAFF; DNA: TGCGCCAGCAGCTCCCTTCCGGGCGGGACAGGGGCGATGAACACTGAAGCTTTCTTT
D: -; size: once; J: TRBJ2-1; V: TRBV5-6; CDR3: CASSLGPSSYNEQFF; DNA: TGTGCCAGCAGCTTGGGGCCGAGCTCCTACAATGAGCAGTTCTTC
D: TRBD1; size: -; J: TRBJ1-1; V: TRBV10-1; CDR3: CASSENRGRTEAFF; DNA: TGCGCCAGCAGTGAAAACAGGGGGCGGACTGAAGCTTTCTTT
D: TRBD1; size: -; J: TRBJ1-2; V: TRBV19; CDR3: CASSLRDRVNYGYTF; DNA: TGTGCCAGTAGTTTACGGGACAGGGTAAACTATGGCTACACCTTC
D: TRBD2; size: once; J: TRBJ2-3; V: TRBV9; CDR3: CASSVGPGLAGGTTDTQYF; DNA: TGTGCCAGCAGCGTAGGTCCCGGGCTAGCGGGGGGAACTACAGATACGCAGTATTTT
D: -; size: few; J: TRBJ1-1; V: TRBV28; CDR3: CASSLQNTEAFF; DNA: TGTGCCAGCAGTTTACAGAACACTGAAGCTTTCTTT
D: -; size: -; J: TRBJ1-1; V: TRBV27; CDR3: CASSLNGGGPEAFF; DNA: TGTGCCAGCAGTTTAAATGGTGGTGGCCCTGAAGCTTTCTTT
D: -; size: -; J: TRBJ1-2; V: TRBV29-1; CDR3: CSVDLGQDSIYGYTF; DNA: TGCAGCGTTGATCTCGGCCAGGACAGCATCTATGGCTACACCTTC
D: -; size: once; J: TRBJ2-1; V: TRBV6-5; CDR3: CASSYMGAVNNEQFF; DNA: TGTGCCAGCAGTTACATGGGAGCAGTCAACAATGAGCAGTTCTTC
D: -; size: -; J: TRBJ1-6; V: TRBV10-3; CDR3: CARREGENSPLHF; DNA: TGTGCCAGGCGGGAGGGGGAAAATTCACCCCTCCACTTT
D: -; size: -; J: TRBJ2-1; V: TRBV7-3; CDR3: CASSLLGGQFDEQFF; DNA: TGTGCCAGCAGCTTATTGGGCGGACAGTTCGATGAGCAGTTCTTC
D: TRBD1; size: -; J: TRBJ1-2; V: TRBV5-1; CDR3: CASSFWDSNYGYTF; DNA: TGCGCCAGCAGCTTTTGGGACAGCAACTATGGCTACACCTTC
D: -; size: -; J: TRBJ2-7; V: TRBV6-5; CDR3: CASSSGTYEQYF; DNA: TGTGCCAGCAGTTCCGGGACCTACGAGCAGTACTTC
D: -; size: -; J: TRBJ1-2; V: TRBV7-9; CDR3: CASSRPGARGYTF; DNA: TGTGCCAGCAGCAGACCGGGAGCCCGCGGCTACACCTTC
D: -; size: -; J: TRBJ1-1; V: TRBV27; CDR3: CASSLGGLLNEAFF; DNA: TGTGCCAGCAGTTTAGGAGGTTTACTTAATGAAGCTTTCTTT
D: TRBD2; size: few; J: TRBJ2-1; V: TRBV11-2; CDR3: CASSLRTRGGTDEQFF; DNA: TGTGCCAGCAGCTTAAGGACGCGGGGGGGCACGGATGAGCAGTTCTTC
D: TRBD2; size: -; J: TRBJ2-2; V: TRBV6-5; CDR3: CASIPGGNGELFF; DNA: TGTGCCAGCATCCCGGGAGGGAACGGGGAGCTGTTTTTT
D: -; size: -; J: TRBJ1-5; V: TRBV6-5; CDR3: CAAGRPGTANQPQHF; DNA: TGTGCCGCTGGCCGGCCGGGGACGGCGAATCAGCCCCAGCATTTT
D: -; size: -; J: TRBJ2-7; V: TRBV27; CDR3: CASSFRSTYEQYF; DNA: TGTGCCAGCAGTTTTCGGTCCACCTACGAGCAGTACTTC
D: -; size: once; J: TRBJ2-7; V: TRBV12-5; CDR3: CASGGQRHSYEQYF; DNA: TGTGCTAGTGGTGGCCAGAGACACTCCTACGAGCAGTACTTC
D: -; size: -; J: TRBJ2-3; V: TRBV6-6; CDR3: CASTPGAAQYF; DNA: TGTGCCAGCACCCCGGGGGCAGCGCAGTATTTT
D: -; size: -; J: TRBJ1-4; V: TRBV7-8; CDR3: CASSTRQNEKLFF; DNA: TGTGCCAGCAGCACGCGACAGAATGAAAAACTGTTTTTT
D: -; size: -; J: TRBJ1-5; V: TRBV7-9; CDR3: CASSLPLGRDKPQHF; DNA: TGTGCCAGCAGCTTACCCCTCGGACGGGATAAGCCCCAGCATTTT
D: -; size: -; J: TRBJ1-2; V: TRBV4-1; CDR3: CASSPGTLYGYTF; DNA: TGCGCCAGCAGTCCAGGGACTCTCTATGGCTACACCTTC
D: -; size: once; J: TRBJ1-3; V: TRBV5-8; CDR3: CASSLEGEFGNTIYF; DNA: TGTGCCAGCAGCCTAGAGGGGGAATTTGGAAACACCATATATTTT
D: TRBD2; size: -; J: TRBJ2-3; V: TRBV2; CDR3: CASGSGGPLLMDTQYF; DNA: TGTGCCAGCGGATCGGGGGGGCCGTTATTAATGGATACGCAGTATTTT